A selection of T cell receptor beta chains follows, all from one sample in a study of cytotoxic CD8 clonotypes in ibrutinib-treated CLL. Using immunoSEQ multiplex PCR, the repertoire was profiled, and TCRdb retains in-frame clones only, with some absent. The sample contains over 75,000 clones, almost 80% of which appear only once. The specimen was PBMCs, collected after 12 months of ibrutinib treatment. Receptors originate from a human donor with chronic lymphocytic leukemia. CDR3s leave out the opening cysteine and the closing phenylalanine or tryptophan.

cdr3_length	v_call	j_call	cdr3_aa
12	TRBV5-1	TRBJ2-4	ASSFGEAKNIQY
10	TRBV19	TRBJ2-7	ASSRGTEKQY
12	TRBV7-9	TRBJ2-3	ASSSMKGGQTQY
12	TRBV28	TRBJ2-1	ASRGLAANNEQF
11	TRBV5-4	TRBJ2-1	ASSIYSGSEQF
12	TRBV6-5	TRBJ2-6	ASQRGSGANVLT
11	TRBV30	TRBJ1-3	AWSGQGANTIY
14	TRBV2	TRBJ2-1	ASRDIAASSYNEQF
11	TRBV6-1	TRBJ2-7	ASSGLADYEQY
10	TRBV13	TRBJ1-3	ASSLRAGTIY
11	TRBV7-3	TRBJ1-1	ASRWGQGTEAF
12	TRBV5-1	TRBJ2-5	ASSLGQGKETQY
14	TRBV6-6	TRBJ2-1	ASSYSSGTPDNEQF
11	TRBV5-1	TRBJ1-1	ASSFAVDTEAF
14	TRBV11-2	TRBJ2-7	ASSFNGDIYSYEQY
11	TRBV2	TRBJ2-7	ASSVEGQREQY
12	TRBV6-5	TRBJ2-3	ASSLGGAVDTQY
9	TRBV11-3	TRBJ1-6	ASSSNSPLH
16	TRBV28	TRBJ2-1	ASSSHLDSGGALDEQF
13	TRBV5-8	TRBJ1-5	ASSSGHRENQPQH
11	TRBV5-4	TRBJ2-7	ASSLGGGYEQY
13	TRBV19	TRBJ2-3	ASSMASGGTDTQY
16	TRBV6-1	TRBJ2-6	ASSGNSGTGAGANVLT
13	TRBV7-8	TRBJ2-2	ASSRTGQGTGELF
15	TRBV4-2	TRBJ2-3	ASSQDPAGTLTDTQY
15	TRBV7-8	TRBJ1-3	ASSLTVPELIGNTIY
12	TRBV18	TRBJ2-7	ASSQGDRGYEQY
13	TRBV7-3	TRBJ2-1	ASSLTSAAYNEQF
14	TRBV6-6	TRBJ2-7	ASIAGLDFQSAEQY
11	TRBV7-2	TRBJ2-7	ASSPRSTYEQY
11	TRBV6-1	TRBJ2-3	ASSIGRVDTQY
13	TRBV18	TRBJ2-7	ASSPSGTGRYEQY
11	TRBV9	TRBJ2-2	ASSVYSNGELF
13	TRBV6-1	TRBJ1-1	ASRGVRTGATEAF
12	TRBV28	TRBJ2-7	ASSLSAKRYEQY
15	TRBV5-1	TRBJ2-6	ASSLAVIISGANVLT
13	TRBV7-2	TRBJ1-2	ASSLANRGLYGYT
12	TRBV9	TRBJ1-6	ASSPNTDLSPLH
16	TRBV4-3	TRBJ2-3	ASSQRASGGSWGDTQY
12	TRBV28	TRBJ2-7	ASSFPGDHYEQY
14	TRBV4-3	TRBJ2-3	ASSQGQSLAQDTQY
12	TRBV30	TRBJ1-4	AWTPLATNEKLF
12	TRBV2	TRBJ1-1	ASSEAGMNTEAF
12	TRBV5-4	TRBJ2-7	ASSLGTVAYEQY